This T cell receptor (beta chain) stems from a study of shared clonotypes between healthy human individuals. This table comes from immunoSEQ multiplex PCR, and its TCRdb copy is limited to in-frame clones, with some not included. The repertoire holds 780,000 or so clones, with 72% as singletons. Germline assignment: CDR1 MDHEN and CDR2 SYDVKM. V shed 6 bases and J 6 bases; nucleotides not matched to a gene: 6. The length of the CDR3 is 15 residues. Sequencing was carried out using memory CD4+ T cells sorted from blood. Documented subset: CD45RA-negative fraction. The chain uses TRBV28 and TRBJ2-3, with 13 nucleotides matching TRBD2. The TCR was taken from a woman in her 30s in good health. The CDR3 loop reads CASRSGTSGMDTQYF. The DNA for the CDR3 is TGTGCCAGCAGATCCGGGACTAGCGGGATGGATACGCAGTATTTT.